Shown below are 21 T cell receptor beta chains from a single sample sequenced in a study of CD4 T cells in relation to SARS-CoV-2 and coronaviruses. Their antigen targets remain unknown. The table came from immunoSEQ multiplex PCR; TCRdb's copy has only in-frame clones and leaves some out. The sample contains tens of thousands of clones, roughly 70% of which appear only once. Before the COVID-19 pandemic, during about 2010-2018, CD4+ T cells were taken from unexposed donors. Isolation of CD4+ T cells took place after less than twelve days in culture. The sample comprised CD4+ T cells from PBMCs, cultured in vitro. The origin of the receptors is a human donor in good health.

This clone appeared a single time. CDR3: CASSQAPGSGEQYF. For the CDR3, the DNA is TGTGCCAGCAGTCAGGCCCCAGGGTCGGGAGAGCAGTACTTC. The chain employs TRBV7-2 and TRBJ2-7; D possibly uses TRBD1 or TRBD2 (5 bases each). The CDR3 has 14 residues. Germline V gene sequence: CDR1 SGHTA, CDR2 FQGNSA. With 6 bases removed from V and 7 bases from J, the gap between germline ends came to 19 bases.

CDR3 DNA: TGCAGCGCGGGCTTTGACTCCTACAATGAGCAGTTCTTC. Translated, it gives CSAGFDSYNEQFF. This chain uses TRBV29-1 with TRBJ2-1; D not certain. Trimming cost V 7 bases and J 0 bases, with 10 bases left between them. CDR3 length: 13 residues. From germline, CDR1 is SQVTM and CDR2 ANQGSEA.

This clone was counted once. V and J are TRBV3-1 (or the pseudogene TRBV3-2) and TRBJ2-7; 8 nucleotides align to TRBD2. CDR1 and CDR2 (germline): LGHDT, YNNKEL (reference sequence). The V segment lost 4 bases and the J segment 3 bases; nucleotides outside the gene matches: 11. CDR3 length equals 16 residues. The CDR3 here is CASSPPTGLAGYEQYF. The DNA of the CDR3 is TGTGCCAGCAGCCCACCTACCGGACTAGCCGGCTACGAGCAGTACTTC.

The CDR3 protein is CASSFYTNEKLFF. CDR3 DNA sequence: TGTGCCAGCAGCTTTTATACTAATGAAAAACTGTTTTTT. The rearrangement links TRBV7-2 to TRBJ1-4; D gene uncertain. V lost 3 bases, J lost 2 bases, and 4 bases lay in between. CDR3 length equals 13 residues. Germline CDR1 is SGHTA and CDR2 is FQGNSA.

The CDR3 nucleotides read TGTGCTAGTGGTTTGGGAGGACAGGGGGCGTCCGAGCAGTACTTC. As protein: CASGLGGQGASEQYF. The V and J genes are TRBV12-5 and TRBJ2-7; 11 bases are shared with TRBD1. Germline CDR1 reads LGHNT; CDR2 reads FRNRAP. The CDR3 runs to 15 residues. The V and J ends lost 1 base and 6 bases, in that order; junction bases with no gene match: 5.

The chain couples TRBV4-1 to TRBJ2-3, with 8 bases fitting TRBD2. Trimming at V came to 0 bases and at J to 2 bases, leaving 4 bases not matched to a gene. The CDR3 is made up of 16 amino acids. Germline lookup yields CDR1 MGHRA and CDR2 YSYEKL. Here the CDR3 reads CASSQDQAGVTDTQYF. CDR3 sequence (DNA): TGCGCCAGCAGCCAAGACCAAGCGGGAGTCACAGATACGCAGTATTTT.

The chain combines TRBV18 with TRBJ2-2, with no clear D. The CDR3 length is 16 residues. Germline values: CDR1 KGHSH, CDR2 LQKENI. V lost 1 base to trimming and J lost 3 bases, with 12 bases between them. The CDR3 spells CASSPRLGGDTGELFF. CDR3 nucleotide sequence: TGTGCCAGCTCACCACGGCTTGGCGGAGACACCGGGGAGCTGTTTTTT. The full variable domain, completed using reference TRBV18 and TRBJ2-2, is NAGVMQNPRHLVRRRGQEARLRCSPMKGHSHVYWYRQLPEEGLKFMVYLQKENIIDESGMPKERFSAEFPKEGPSILRIQQVVRGDSAAYFCASSPRLGGDTGELFFGEGSRLTVL.

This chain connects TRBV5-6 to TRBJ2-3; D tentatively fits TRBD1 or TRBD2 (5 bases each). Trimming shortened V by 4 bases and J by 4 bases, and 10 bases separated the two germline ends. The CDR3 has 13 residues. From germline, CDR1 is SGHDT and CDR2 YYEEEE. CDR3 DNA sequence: TGTGCCAGCAGCCTGGGGGATCCAGATACGCAGTATTTT. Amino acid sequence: CASSLGDPDTQYF.

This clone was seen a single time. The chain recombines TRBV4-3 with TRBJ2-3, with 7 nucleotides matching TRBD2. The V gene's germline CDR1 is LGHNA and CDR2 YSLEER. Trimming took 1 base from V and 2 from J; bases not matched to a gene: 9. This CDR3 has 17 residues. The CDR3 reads CASSQGLTRGTTDTQYF. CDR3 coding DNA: TGCGCCAGCAGCCAAGGGTTAACGCGGGGGACCACAGATACGCAGTATTTT.

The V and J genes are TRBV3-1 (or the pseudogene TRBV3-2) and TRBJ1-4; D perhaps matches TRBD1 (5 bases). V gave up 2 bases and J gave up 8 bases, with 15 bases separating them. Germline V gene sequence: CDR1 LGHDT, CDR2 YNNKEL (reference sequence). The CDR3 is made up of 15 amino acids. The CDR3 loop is CASSQNGQGDEKLFF. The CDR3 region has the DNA TGTGCCAGCAGCCAAAATGGGCAGGGTGACGAAAAACTGTTTTTT.

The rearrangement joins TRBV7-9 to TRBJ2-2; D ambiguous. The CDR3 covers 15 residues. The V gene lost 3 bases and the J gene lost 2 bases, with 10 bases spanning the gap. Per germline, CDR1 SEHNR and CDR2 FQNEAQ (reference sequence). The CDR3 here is CASSFANLNTGELFF. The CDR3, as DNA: TGTGCCAGCAGCTTTGCGAACCTTAACACCGGGGAGCTGTTTTTT.

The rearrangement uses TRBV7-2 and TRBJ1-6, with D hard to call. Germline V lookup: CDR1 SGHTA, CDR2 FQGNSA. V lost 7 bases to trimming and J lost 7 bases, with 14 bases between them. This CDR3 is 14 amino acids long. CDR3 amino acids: CASTPWVGNSPLHF. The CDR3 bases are TGTGCCAGCACCCCCTGGGTCGGGAATTCACCCCTCCACTTT.

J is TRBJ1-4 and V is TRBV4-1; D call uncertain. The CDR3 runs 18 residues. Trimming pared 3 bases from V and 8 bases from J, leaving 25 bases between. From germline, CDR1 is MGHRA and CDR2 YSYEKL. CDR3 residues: CASSHPRMKGGRREKLFF. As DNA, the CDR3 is TGCGCCAGCAGCCACCCGAGGATGAAGGGCGGACGTCGCGAAAAACTGTTTTTT.

This CDR3 is CASSPLAISYEQYF. The CDR3 DNA is TGTGCCAGCAGCCCACTAGCGATCTCCTACGAGCAGTACTTC. This chain connects TRBV6-5 to TRBJ2-7; 7 bases are shared with TRBD2. The germline gives CDR1 MNHEY, CDR2 SVGAGI. V lost 6 bases and J lost 0; bases outside the gene matches: 5. The length of the CDR3 is 14 residues.

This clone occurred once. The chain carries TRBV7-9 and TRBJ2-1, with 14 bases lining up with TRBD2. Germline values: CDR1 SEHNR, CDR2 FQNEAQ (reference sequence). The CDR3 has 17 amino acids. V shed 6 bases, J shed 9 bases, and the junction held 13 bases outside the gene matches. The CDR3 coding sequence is TGTGCCAGCAGTGCTAACCGACTAGCGGGGGGGCCCGGTGAGCAGTTCTTC. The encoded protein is CASSANRLAGGPGEQFF.

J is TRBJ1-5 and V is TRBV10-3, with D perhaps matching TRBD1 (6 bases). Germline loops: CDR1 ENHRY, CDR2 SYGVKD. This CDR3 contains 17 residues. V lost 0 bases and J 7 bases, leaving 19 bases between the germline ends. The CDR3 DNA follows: TGTGCCATCAGTGAGTCGTACACAGGGCGCTCGGGCCAGCCCCAGCATTTT. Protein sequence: CAISESYTGRSGQPQHF.

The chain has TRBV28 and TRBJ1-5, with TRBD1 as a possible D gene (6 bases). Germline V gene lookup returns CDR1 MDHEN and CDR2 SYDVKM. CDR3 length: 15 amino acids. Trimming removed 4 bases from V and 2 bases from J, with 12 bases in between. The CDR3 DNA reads TGTGCCAGCAGTTCGGGGGGCGAGGGCAATCAGCCCCAGCATTTT. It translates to CASSSGGEGNQPQHF. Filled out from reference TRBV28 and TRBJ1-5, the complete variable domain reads DVKVTQSSRYLVKRTGEKVFLECVQDMDHENMFWYRQDPGLGLRLIYFSYDVKMKEKGDIPEGYSVSREKKERFSLILESASTNQTSMYLCASSSGGEGNQPQHFGDGTRLSIL.

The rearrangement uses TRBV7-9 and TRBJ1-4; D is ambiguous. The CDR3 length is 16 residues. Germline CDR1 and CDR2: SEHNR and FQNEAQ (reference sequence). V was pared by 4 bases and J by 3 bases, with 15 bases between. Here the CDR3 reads CASSSRWGGSNEKLFF. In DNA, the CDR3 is TGTGCCAGCAGCTCAAGGTGGGGTGGATCTAATGAAAAACTGTTTTTT. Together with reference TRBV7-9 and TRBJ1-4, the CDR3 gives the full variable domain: DTGVSQNPRHKITKRGQNVTFRCDPISEHNRLYWYRQTLGQGPEFLTYFQNEAQLEKSRLLSDRFSAERPKGSFSTLEIQRTEQGDSAMYLCASSSRWGGSNEKLFFGSGTQLSVL.

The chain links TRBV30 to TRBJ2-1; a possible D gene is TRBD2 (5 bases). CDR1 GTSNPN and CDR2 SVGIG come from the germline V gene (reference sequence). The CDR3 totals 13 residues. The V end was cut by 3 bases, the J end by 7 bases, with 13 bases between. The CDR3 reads CAWRKDWANEQFF. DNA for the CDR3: TGTGCCTGGAGGAAGGACTGGGCGAATGAGCAGTTCTTC.

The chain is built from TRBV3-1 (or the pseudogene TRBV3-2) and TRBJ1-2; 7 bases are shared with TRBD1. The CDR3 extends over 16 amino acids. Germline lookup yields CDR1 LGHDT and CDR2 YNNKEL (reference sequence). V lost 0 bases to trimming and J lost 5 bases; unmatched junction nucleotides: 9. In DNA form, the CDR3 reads TGTGCCAGCAGCCAAGACCCCAGGGGGACTCTTTATGGCTACACCTTC. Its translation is CASSQDPRGTLYGYTF.

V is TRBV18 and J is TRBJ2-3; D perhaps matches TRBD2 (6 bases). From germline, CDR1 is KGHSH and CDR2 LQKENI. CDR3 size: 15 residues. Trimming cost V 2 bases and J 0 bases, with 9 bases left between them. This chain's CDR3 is CASSPNRGSTDTQYF. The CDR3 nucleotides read TGTGCCAGCTCACCAAATCGGGGGAGCACAGATACGCAGTATTTT.